A selection of T cell receptor beta chains follows, all from one sample in a study of graft-versus-host responses after intestinal transplantation. The table came from immunoSEQ multiplex PCR; TCRdb's copy has only in-frame clones and leaves some out. Here the sample spans 25,000 to 35,000 clones, just under 85% being singletons. Their target antigens are unknown. Material: unstimulated CD8+ T cells sorted from spleen or lymph node cells, obtained before intestinal transplant. Receptors originate from a human donor who received an intestinal transplant. CDR3s include the opening cysteine and the closing phenylalanine or tryptophan. D genes are given only for firm matches. For some rows the clone size is stated as once, few or many, or as a class when expanded; others skip it.

V gene: TRBV6-6; D gene: .; J gene: TRBJ1-3; CDR3 length: 16; clone size: .; CDR3 protein: CASSLRTESSGNTIYF; CDR3 DNA: TGTGCCAGCAGTTTACGGACAGAAAGCTCTGGAAACACCATATATTTT
V gene: TRBV4-1; D gene: .; J gene: TRBJ2-7; CDR3 length: 15; clone size: .; CDR3 protein: CASSQDPGVVYEQYF; CDR3 DNA: TGCGCCAGCAGCCAAGATCCGGGGGTTGTCTACGAGCAGTACTTC
V gene: TRBV19; D gene: .; J gene: TRBJ2-1; CDR3 length: 14; clone size: .; CDR3 protein: CASSDGSWYNEQFF; CDR3 DNA: TGTGCCAGTAGTGACGGGAGTTGGTACAATGAGCAGTTCTTC
V gene: TRBV10-3; D gene: .; J gene: TRBJ2-5; CDR3 length: 14; clone size: .; CDR3 protein: CAITQPGHEETQYF; CDR3 DNA: TGTGCCATCACCCAACCGGGACACGAAGAGACCCAGTACTTC
V gene: TRBV6-5; D gene: TRBD1; J gene: TRBJ1-4; CDR3 length: 15; clone size: .; CDR3 protein: CASSSGQGGRKKLFF; CDR3 DNA: TGTGCCAGCAGCTCCGGACAGGGGGGGCGGAAAAAACTGTTTTTT
V gene: TRBV27; D gene: TRBD2; J gene: TRBJ2-1; CDR3 length: 16; clone size: .; CDR3 protein: CASSSILAGGLYEQFF; CDR3 DNA: TGTGCCAGCAGTTCGATACTAGCGGGAGGACTATATGAGCAGTTCTTC
V gene: TRBV28; D gene: TRBD1; J gene: TRBJ2-1; CDR3 length: 15; clone size: .; CDR3 protein: CASSLYQGAWGEQFF; CDR3 DNA: TGTGCCAGCAGTCTCTACCAGGGGGCTTGGGGTGAGCAGTTCTTC
V gene: TRBV9; D gene: TRBD2; J gene: TRBJ2-3; CDR3 length: 16; clone size: .; CDR3 protein: CASSKTQRERTDTQYF; CDR3 DNA: TGTGCCAGCAGCAAGACACAGCGGGAGAGGACAGATACGCAGTATTTT
V gene: TRBV4-2; D gene: .; J gene: TRBJ1-5; CDR3 length: 21; clone size: .; CDR3 protein: CASSQEVFREGSLYSNQPQHF; CDR3 DNA: TGTGCCAGCAGCCAAGAGGTTTTCAGGGAGGGGTCCCTCTATAGCAATCAGCCCCAGCATTTT
V gene: TRBV28; D gene: .; J gene: TRBJ1-4; CDR3 length: 15; clone size: .; CDR3 protein: CASRPDRGTNEKLFF; CDR3 DNA: TGTGCCAGCAGACCCGACAGAGGCACTAATGAAAAACTGTTTTTT
V gene: TRBV18; D gene: TRBD1; J gene: TRBJ1-2; CDR3 length: 16; clone size: .; CDR3 protein: CASSPPKGAQDEGYTF; CDR3 DNA: TGTGCCAGCTCACCACCGAAGGGGGCCCAAGATGAGGGCTACACCTTC
V gene: TRBV10-3; D gene: TRBD1; J gene: TRBJ1-2; CDR3 length: 14; clone size: .; CDR3 protein: CAISAEGQNYGYTF; CDR3 DNA: TGTGCCATCAGTGCAGAGGGACAGAACTATGGCTACACCTTC
V gene: TRBV15; D gene: TRBD1; J gene: TRBJ1-1; CDR3 length: 16; clone size: .; CDR3 protein: CATSREAGGANTEAFF; CDR3 DNA: TGTGCCACCAGCAGAGAGGCAGGGGGCGCGAACACTGAAGCTTTCTTT
V gene: TRBV10-1; D gene: TRBD2; J gene: TRBJ2-3; CDR3 length: 17; clone size: .; CDR3 protein: CASSESRTSGYTDTQYF; CDR3 DNA: TGCGCCAGCAGTGAGTCTCGGACTAGCGGCTACACAGATACGCAGTATTTT
V gene: TRBV5-1; D gene: TRBD1; J gene: TRBJ2-7; CDR3 length: 15; clone size: .; CDR3 protein: CASSLPGQGRYEQYF; CDR3 DNA: TGCGCCAGCAGCTTACCGGGACAGGGGCGGTACGAGCAGTACTTC
V gene: TRBV15; D gene: TRBD1; J gene: TRBJ2-7; CDR3 length: 17; clone size: .; CDR3 protein: CATSSLNPGTGKHEQYF; CDR3 DNA: TGTGCCACCAGCAGCCTCAACCCGGGGACAGGGAAACACGAGCAGTACTTC
V gene: TRBV7-9; D gene: TRBD1; J gene: TRBJ1-4; CDR3 length: 16; clone size: .; CDR3 protein: CASSLTLTGAGEKLFF; CDR3 DNA: TGTGCCAGCAGCTTGACACTAACAGGGGCGGGGGAAAAACTGTTTTTT
V gene: TRBV11-2; D gene: .; J gene: TRBJ2-1; CDR3 length: 16; clone size: .; CDR3 protein: CASTMWGGLLIDEQFF; CDR3 DNA: TGTGCCAGCACAATGTGGGGTGGACTACTAATCGATGAGCAGTTCTTC
V gene: TRBV13; D gene: .; J gene: TRBJ2-2; CDR3 length: 18; clone size: .; CDR3 protein: CASSLGLRGLANTGELFF; CDR3 DNA: TGTGCCAGCAGCTTAGGCCTAAGAGGGCTCGCGAACACCGGGGAGCTGTTTTTT
V gene: TRBV10-3; D gene: .; J gene: TRBJ1-2; CDR3 length: 14; clone size: .; CDR3 protein: CAISESRGGRGYTF; CDR3 DNA: TGTGCCATCAGTGAGTCGAGAGGGGGTCGCGGCTACACCTTC
V gene: TRBV10-3; D gene: .; J gene: TRBJ2-1; CDR3 length: 11; clone size: .; CDR3 protein: CAISGGGEQFF; CDR3 DNA: TGTGCCATCAGCGGCGGCGGTGAGCAGTTCTTC
V gene: TRBV7-9; D gene: TRBD1; J gene: TRBJ2-3; CDR3 length: 15; clone size: .; CDR3 protein: CASSSTGEREDTQYF; CDR3 DNA: TGTGCCAGCAGTTCCACAGGGGAAAGGGAGGATACGCAGTATTTT
V gene: TRBV11-2; D gene: .; J gene: TRBJ2-1; CDR3 length: 16; clone size: .; CDR3 protein: CASSLVRLPIPNEQFF; CDR3 DNA: TGTGCCAGCAGCTTAGTGCGGCTACCTATTCCTAATGAGCAGTTCTTC
V gene: TRBV5-4; D gene: TRBD2; J gene: TRBJ2-1; CDR3 length: 15; clone size: .; CDR3 protein: CASSGGLAVNNEQFF; CDR3 DNA: TGTGCCAGCAGCGGGGGACTAGCGGTAAACAATGAGCAGTTCTTC
V gene: TRBV5-1; D gene: .; J gene: TRBJ2-7; CDR3 length: 13; clone size: .; CDR3 protein: CASSPSGLYEQYF; CDR3 DNA: TGCGCCAGCAGCCCCAGCGGGTTGTACGAGCAGTACTTC
V gene: TRBV28; D gene: TRBD1; J gene: TRBJ2-2; CDR3 length: 16; clone size: .; CDR3 protein: CASVSNRDRVDGELFF; CDR3 DNA: TGTGCCAGCGTGTCAAACCGGGACAGGGTAGACGGGGAGCTGTTTTTT
V gene: TRBV6-4; D gene: TRBD1; J gene: TRBJ1-1; CDR3 length: 12; clone size: .; CDR3 protein: CASGTGTTEAFF; CDR3 DNA: TGTGCCAGCGGGACAGGGACCACTGAAGCTTTCTTT
V gene: TRBV7-6; D gene: TRBD1; J gene: TRBJ2-2; CDR3 length: 16; clone size: .; CDR3 protein: CASSLRLTGRTGELFF; CDR3 DNA: TGTGCCAGCAGCTTAAGGTTGACAGGGAGAACCGGGGAGCTGTTTTTT
V gene: TRBV5-8; D gene: TRBD1; J gene: TRBJ2-7; CDR3 length: 17; clone size: few; CDR3 protein: CASSPRHWDSALGEQYF; CDR3 DNA: TGTGCCAGCAGCCCCCGGCACTGGGACAGCGCCCTGGGAGAGCAGTACTTC
V gene: TRBV5-1; D gene: TRBD1; J gene: TRBJ2-7; CDR3 length: 13; clone size: .; CDR3 protein: CASSPGQGNEQYF; CDR3 DNA: TGCGCCAGCAGCCCGGGACAGGGTAACGAGCAGTACTTC
V gene: TRBV19; D gene: .; J gene: TRBJ2-1; CDR3 length: 14; clone size: once; CDR3 protein: CASSIPGLYNEQFF; CDR3 DNA: TGTGCCAGTAGTATTCCTGGACTGTACAATGAGCAGTTCTTC
V gene: TRBV7-8; D gene: TRBD2; J gene: TRBJ2-7; CDR3 length: 18; clone size: .; CDR3 protein: CASSSGTSGKTSGYEQYF; CDR3 DNA: TGTGCCAGCAGCTCTGGGACTAGCGGGAAGACCTCGGGGTACGAGCAGTACTTC
V gene: TRBV18; D gene: .; J gene: TRBJ2-7; CDR3 length: 16; clone size: .; CDR3 protein: CASSPVGQGWDYEQYF; CDR3 DNA: TGTGCCAGCTCACCGGTGGGGCAGGGGTGGGACTACGAGCAGTACTTC
V gene: TRBV9; D gene: .; J gene: TRBJ2-7; CDR3 length: 15; clone size: .; CDR3 protein: CASSVVPGNSYEQYF; CDR3 DNA: TGTGCCAGCAGCGTAGTCCCGGGAAACAGCTACGAGCAGTACTTC
V gene: TRBV15; D gene: .; J gene: TRBJ2-5; CDR3 length: 16; clone size: .; CDR3 protein: CATSNPSGTAIQTQYF; CDR3 DNA: TGTGCCACCAGCAATCCGTCCGGGACTGCAATCCAGACCCAGTACTTC
V gene: TRBV4-1; D gene: .; J gene: TRBJ2-3; CDR3 length: 16; clone size: .; CDR3 protein: CASSPRKLAVTDTQYF; CDR3 DNA: TGCGCCAGCAGCCCCAGAAAGTTGGCGGTCACAGATACGCAGTATTTT
V gene: TRBV4-1; D gene: TRBD2; J gene: TRBJ2-1; CDR3 length: 16; clone size: .; CDR3 protein: CASSQMGGVAYNEQFF; CDR3 DNA: TGCGCCAGCAGCCAGATGGGGGGGGTCGCCTACAATGAGCAGTTCTTC
V gene: TRBV7-2; D gene: .; J gene: TRBJ1-1; CDR3 length: 15; clone size: .; CDR3 protein: CASSLHPAWATEAFF; CDR3 DNA: TGTGCCAGCAGCTTACACCCTGCGTGGGCCACTGAAGCTTTCTTT
V gene: TRBV15; D gene: .; J gene: TRBJ2-5; CDR3 length: 15; clone size: .; CDR3 protein: CATSRDPGGGQTQYF; CDR3 DNA: TGTGCCACCAGCAGAGATCCGGGGGGCGGGCAGACCCAGTACTTC
V gene: TRBV4-1; D gene: TRBD2; J gene: TRBJ2-1; CDR3 length: 15; clone size: .; CDR3 protein: CASSQGLAGHNEQFF; CDR3 DNA: TGCGCCAGCAGCCAAGGCCTAGCGGGACACAATGAGCAGTTCTTC
V gene: TRBV28; D gene: .; J gene: TRBJ2-6; CDR3 length: 15; clone size: .; CDR3 protein: CAPLRGLGGANVLTF; CDR3 DNA: TGTGCCCCTTTGCGGGGGCTCGGTGGGGCCAACGTCCTGACTTTC
V gene: TRBV28; D gene: .; J gene: TRBJ2-7; CDR3 length: 13; clone size: .; CDR3 protein: CASSYGTSLEQYF; CDR3 DNA: TGTGCCAGCTCATACGGGACATCCCTCGAGCAGTACTTC
V gene: TRBV4-1; D gene: .; J gene: TRBJ2-1; CDR3 length: 16; clone size: .; CDR3 protein: CASSPKDGSTHNEQFF; CDR3 DNA: TGCGCCAGCAGCCCCAAGGACGGGAGCACTCACAATGAGCAGTTCTTC
V gene: TRBV7-9; D gene: .; J gene: TRBJ2-7; CDR3 length: 12; clone size: .; CDR3 protein: CASSLATYEQYF; CDR3 DNA: TGTGCCAGCAGCTTGGCCACCTACGAGCAGTACTTC